This T cell receptor beta chain was identified during a study of blood T cells in healthy people across ages. Overall study: The template switching approach captured approximately one barcoded beta molecule for every two T cells.

CDR1 and CDR2 (germline): MGHDK, SYGVNS. This CDR3 has 15 residues. Losses at the gene ends were 3 bases for V and 5 bases for J; bases not matched to a gene: 7. Remarks on this clonotype: Its antigen is as yet unknown.

Healthy Caucasian individuals from Russia aged about 6 to 100 served as donors. In each sample, at least 7 million PBMCs were isolated. Sample-barcoded 5' priming and a J-beta primer mix drove a second PCR of roughly 6 to 12 cycles. TCRdb redid the calling of the 5' RACE reads with MiXCR, one entry per CDR3 protein. The sample carries over a million distinct CDR3 sequences, approximately 42% recorded once. Study-wide results and caveats: The lack of PBMC sorting stopped any conclusive naive versus antigen-experienced comparison.

The sequence derives from a woman in her late teens or twenties in good health. Sequenced sample: blood. The V and J genes are TRBV25-1 and TRBJ2-1; 7 bases match TRBD1. CDR3 residues: CASSDWDSPHNEQFF. CDR3 nucleotides: TGTGCCAGCAGTGACTGGGACAGCCCACACAATGAGCAGTTCTTC.